The entry that follows covers one T cell receptor (beta chain) sequence. In the original processing: How many nucleated cells were present was estimated from reference gene primer amplification. TCRdb's copy holds only in-frame clones and misses some; the assay was immunoSEQ multiplex PCR. The V and J calls and the clone size are those of that table, but D and trimming were determined from the DNA. The profile shows 200,000 to 250,000 clones, about four fifths of them singletons. Per germline, CDR1 MNHEY and CDR2 SVGAGI. CDR3 length: 13 amino acids. The V end lost 5 bases, the J end lost 6 bases, and 14 bases lay between the germline ends. The data belong to a study of blood T cell repertoires in COVID-19. Whole-study context: The samples span acute and convalescent COVID-19 from the United States, Italy and Spain. PBMCs, B-cell-depleted T cells, or T cells provided the cDNA or gDNA that made up the material.

The rearrangement links TRBV6-5 to TRBJ2-7, with D uncertain. The sample consisted of peripheral blood. The clonotype was recovered from a woman aged 55 to 70 with acute or convalescent COVID-19. The CDR3 bases are TGTGCCAGCAGTATTAGAAGGAGTACCGAGCAGTACTTC. It yields the protein CASSIRRSTEQYF.